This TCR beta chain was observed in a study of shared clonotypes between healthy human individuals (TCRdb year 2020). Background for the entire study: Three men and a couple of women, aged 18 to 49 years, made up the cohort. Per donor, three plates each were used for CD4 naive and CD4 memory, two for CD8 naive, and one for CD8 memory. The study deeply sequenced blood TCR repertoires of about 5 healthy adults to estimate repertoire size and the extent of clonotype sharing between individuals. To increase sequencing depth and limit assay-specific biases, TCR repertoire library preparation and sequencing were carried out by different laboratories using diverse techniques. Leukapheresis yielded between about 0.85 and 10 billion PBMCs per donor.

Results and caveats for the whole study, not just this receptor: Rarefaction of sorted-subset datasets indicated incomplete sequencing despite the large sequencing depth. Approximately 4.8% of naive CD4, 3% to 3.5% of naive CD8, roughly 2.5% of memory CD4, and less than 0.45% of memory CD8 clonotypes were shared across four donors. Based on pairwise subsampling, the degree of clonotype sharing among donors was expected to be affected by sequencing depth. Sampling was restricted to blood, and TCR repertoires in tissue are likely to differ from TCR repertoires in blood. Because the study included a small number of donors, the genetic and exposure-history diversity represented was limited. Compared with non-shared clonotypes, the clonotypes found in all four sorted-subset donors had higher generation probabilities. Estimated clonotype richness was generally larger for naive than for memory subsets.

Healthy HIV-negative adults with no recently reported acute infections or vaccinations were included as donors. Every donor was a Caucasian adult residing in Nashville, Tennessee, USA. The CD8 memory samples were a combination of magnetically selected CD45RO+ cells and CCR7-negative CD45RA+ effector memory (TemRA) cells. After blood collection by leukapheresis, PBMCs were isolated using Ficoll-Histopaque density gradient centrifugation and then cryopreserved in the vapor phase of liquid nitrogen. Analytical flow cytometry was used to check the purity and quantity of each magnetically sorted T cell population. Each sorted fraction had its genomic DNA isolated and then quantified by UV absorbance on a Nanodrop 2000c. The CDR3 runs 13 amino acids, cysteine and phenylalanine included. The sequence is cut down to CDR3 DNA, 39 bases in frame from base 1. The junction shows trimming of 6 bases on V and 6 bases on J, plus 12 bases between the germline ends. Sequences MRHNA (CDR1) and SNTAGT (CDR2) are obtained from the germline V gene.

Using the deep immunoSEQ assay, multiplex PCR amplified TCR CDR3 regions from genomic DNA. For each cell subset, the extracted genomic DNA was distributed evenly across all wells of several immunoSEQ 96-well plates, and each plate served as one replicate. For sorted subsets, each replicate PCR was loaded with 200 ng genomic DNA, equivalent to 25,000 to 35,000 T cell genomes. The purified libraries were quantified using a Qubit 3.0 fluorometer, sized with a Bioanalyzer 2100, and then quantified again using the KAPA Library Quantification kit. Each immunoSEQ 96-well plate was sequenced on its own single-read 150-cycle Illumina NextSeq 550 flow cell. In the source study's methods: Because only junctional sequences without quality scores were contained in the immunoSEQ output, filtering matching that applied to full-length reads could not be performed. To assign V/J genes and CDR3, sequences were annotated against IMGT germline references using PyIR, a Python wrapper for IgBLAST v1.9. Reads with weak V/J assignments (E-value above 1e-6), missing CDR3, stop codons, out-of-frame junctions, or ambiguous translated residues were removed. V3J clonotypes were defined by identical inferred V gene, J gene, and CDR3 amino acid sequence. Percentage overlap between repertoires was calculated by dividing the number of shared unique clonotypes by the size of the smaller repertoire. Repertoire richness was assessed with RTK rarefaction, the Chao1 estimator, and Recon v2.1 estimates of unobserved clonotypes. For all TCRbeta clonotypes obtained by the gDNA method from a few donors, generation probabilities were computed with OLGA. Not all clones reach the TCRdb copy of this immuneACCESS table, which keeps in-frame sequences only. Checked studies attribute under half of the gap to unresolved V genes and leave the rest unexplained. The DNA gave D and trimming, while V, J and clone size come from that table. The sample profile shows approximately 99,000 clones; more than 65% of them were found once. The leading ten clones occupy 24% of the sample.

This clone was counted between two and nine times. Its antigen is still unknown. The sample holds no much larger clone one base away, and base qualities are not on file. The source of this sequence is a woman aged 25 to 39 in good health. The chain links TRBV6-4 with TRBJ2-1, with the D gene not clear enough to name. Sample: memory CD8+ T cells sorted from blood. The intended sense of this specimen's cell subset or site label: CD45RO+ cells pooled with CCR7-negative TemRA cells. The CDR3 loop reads CASSPSTRNEQFF. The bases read TGTGCCAGCAGCCCCTCAACCCGCAATGAGCAGTTCTTC.